This TCR beta chain was captured in a study of response to subunit inactivated influenza vaccine. Whole-study results and caveats: The authors suggested that few new T cells are recruited per seasonal influenza vaccination.

MiXCR, applied by TCRdb to the RT-PCR reads, yields one record per CDR3 protein. The profile covers hundreds of thousands of distinct CDR3 sequences, with about 14% appearing a single time and around 7.3% taken by the ten largest. The CDR3 sequence is 17 residues long. Germline CDR1 is MNHEY and CDR2 is SVGEGT. Turning to this clonotype: Its specificity is unknown. A read error may produce the germline difference seen at one junction end.

This TCR came from a man aged 50 or older who received an inactivated influenza vaccine. This specimen consisted of PBMCs from blood, obtained 14 days before vaccination. This chain connects TRBV6-2 or TRBV6-3 to TRBJ2-3; 10 bases align to TRBD2. CDR3 residues: CATSYPPGLAPMDTQYF. In nucleotides, the CDR3 is TGTGCCACCAGTTATCCCCCGGGACTAGCGCCGATGGATACGCAGTATTTT.